Given below is one TCR beta chain in context. The protocol was immunoSEQ multiplex PCR, while the TCRdb copy is restricted to in-frame clones and leaves out a portion. Of around 140,000 clones in the sample, 94% were seen once. This sample is drawn from a study of control samples from healthy donors and cancer patients. The receptor was isolated from a man aged 35 to 55 in good health. The material sequenced was blood.

In DNA form, the CDR3 reads TGTGCCAGCAGCTTGTCCGGGTTGCCCATATATTTT. Translating it yields CASSLSGLPIYF. The chain uses TRBV13 and TRBJ1-3; D uncertain. CDR3 length equals 12 residues. The germline V gene has CDR1 PRHDT and CDR2 FYEKMQ (reference sequence). Trimming took 3 bases from V and 11 from J, leaving 11 bases between them.